This TCR beta chain was profiled in a study of T cell changes during pregnancy in multiple sclerosis. Using immunoSEQ multiplex PCR, the repertoire was profiled, and TCRdb retains in-frame clones only, with some absent. Of about 67,000 clones listed, about 92% are singletons. Germline V CDR1 and CDR2: LNHDA, SQIVND (reference sequence). V lost 6 bases, J lost 4 bases, and 15 bases lay in between. This CDR3 has 14 amino acids. This receptor was identified in a female donor with multiple sclerosis, enrolled in a pregnancy study. The rearrangement joins TRBV19 to TRBJ1-1, with D unresolved. The sample was peripheral blood, taken after pregnancy. CDR3 sequence: CASSLTWGATEAFF. In DNA form, the CDR3 reads TGTGCCAGTAGCCTCACGTGGGGAGCCACTGAAGCTTTCTTT.